Below, 29 T cell receptor beta chains from the same sample are listed, as sequenced in a study of T cell repertoires in cytomegalovirus infection. TCRdb used MiXCR to reprocess the reads, holding one entry per CDR3 protein. The sample records 150,000 to 200,000 distinct CDR3 sequences, roughly 9.8% being singletons. The sequenced sample was PBMCs. The receptors come from a human donor in good health (CMV status not recorded). Some clones in this sample may be carry-over from other donors' samples.

The chain is built from TRBV29-1 and TRBJ2-2; unclear D gene. This CDR3 comprises 14 residues. Germline V lookup: CDR1 SQVTM, CDR2 ANQGSEA. Trimming pared 4 bases from V and 0 bases from J, leaving 9 bases between. The CDR3: CSVAAETNTGELFF. The CDR3 region has the DNA TGCAGCGTTGCGGCCGAAACGAACACCGGGGAGCTGTTTTTT.

This clonotype was picked up many times. The rearrangement joins TRBV7-2 to TRBJ2-3; no clear D. Trimming shortened V by 4 bases and J by 5 bases, and 7 bases separated the two germline ends. CDR3 length: 12 residues. Germline loops: CDR1 SGHTA, CDR2 FQGNSA. For the CDR3, the DNA is TGTGCCAGCAGCTCGATGAGAGATACGCAGTATTTT. This sequence encodes CASSSMRDTQYF.

This clonotype was picked up many times. The chain links TRBV19 to TRBJ2-1; TRBD1 is a possible D gene (5 bases). Germline V gene sequence: CDR1 LNHDA, CDR2 SQIVND (reference sequence). CDR3 length: 13 residues. Trimming stripped 6 bases from V and 9 bases from J, with 15 bases between. In nucleotides, the CDR3 is TGTGCCAGTAGAGCTACAGGCGGTCGTGAGCAGTTCTTC. Encoded protein: CASRATGGREQFF.

This clonotype was recorded a few times. The chain employs TRBV6-1 and TRBJ2-3; D gene unclear. The CDR3 contains 15 residues. Germline V gives CDR1 MNHNS, CDR2 SASEGT. Trimming left V 8 bases short and J 0 bases short, with 15 bases between. The CDR3 reads CASSPFRSSTDTQYF. Written as DNA, the CDR3 is TGTGCCAGCTCCCCTTTTCGGTCGAGCACAGATACGCAGTATTTT.

This clonotype was seen many times. V is TRBV6-2 or TRBV6-3 and J is TRBJ2-1, with D perhaps TRBD2 (6 bases). The CDR3 is 12 amino acids. Germline assignment: CDR1 MNHEY and CDR2 SVGEGT. Between the trimmed V and J ends, which lost 2 bases and 10 bases, there was a span of 9 bases. CDR3 region: CASSYGGLEQFF. The CDR3 nucleotides are TGTGCCAGCAGTTACGGGGGGTTGGAGCAGTTCTTC.

The V gene is TRBV24-1, the J gene TRBJ2-1; 7 positions agree with TRBD1. Unmatched junction bases numbered 14, after V lost 4 bases and J lost 9 bases. Per germline, CDR1 KGHDR and CDR2 SFDVKD. This CDR3 region has 16 residues. Here the CDR3 DNA reads TGTGCCACCAGTGACCCTGGGACAGACTCAAGGGGTGAGCAGTTCTTC. Translation gives CATSDPGTDSRGEQFF.

A word on this clonotype: This clone may be a read error of a much larger clone one base away. V is TRBV6-6 and J is TRBJ2-7; no firm D call. V was trimmed by 7 bases and J by 2 bases, leaving 12 bases between them. CDR1 and CDR2 (germline): MNHNY, SVGAGI (reference sequence). The CDR3 has 13 residues. The CDR3 is CASTPTETYEQYF. CDR3 sequence (DNA): TGTGCCAGCACTCCAACGGAAACCTACGAGCAGTACTTC.

The genes are TRBV28 and TRBJ1-1; D is unresolved. CDR3 size: 13 residues. Trimming stripped 11 bases from V and 4 bases from J, with 17 bases between. The germline V gene has CDR1 MDHEN and CDR2 SYDVKM. This chain's CDR3 is CAASKSSRTEAFF. The CDR3 DNA reads TGTGCCGCGTCAAAAAGTAGTCGCACTGAAGCTTTCTTT.

This clonotype came up a few times. The chain couples TRBV29-1 to TRBJ1-5, with TRBD1 identical over 9 bases. Germline loops: CDR1 SQVTM, CDR2 ANQGSEA. Losses at the gene ends were 6 bases for V and 1 base for J; bases not matched to a gene: 4. The CDR3 length is 14 residues. CDR3 sequence: CSVWDRDSNQPQHF. CDR3 nucleotide sequence: TGCAGCGTATGGGACAGGGACAGCAATCAGCCCCAGCATTTT. Supplemented by reference TRBV29-1 and TRBJ1-5, the full variable domain reads SAVISQKPSRDICQRGTSLTIQCQVDSQVTMMFWYRQQPGQSLTLIATANQGSEATYESGFVIDKFPISRPNLTFSTLTVSNMSPEDSSIYLCSVWDRDSNQPQHFGDGTRLSIL.

This clonotype was recorded many times. V and J are TRBV2 and TRBJ2-1; 7 positions agree with TRBD2. Germline CDR1 is SNHLY and CDR2 is FYNNEI. V trimming: 3 bases; J trimming: 4 bases; junction bases outside the gene matches: 15. CDR3 length: 18 amino acids. CDR3 amino acids: CASSDNPEGTTLYNEQFF. In DNA form, the CDR3 reads TGTGCCAGCAGTGATAATCCGGAAGGGACTACCCTTTACAATGAGCAGTTCTTC.

With regard to this clonotype: A much larger clone is a single base away; this may be a read error. The conserved phenylalanine or tryptophan is not found at the CDR3 terminus, so this likely reflects a read error. J is TRBJ2-3 and V is TRBV11-3; D is unclear. CDR1 is SGHNT, CDR2 YENEEA, per germline. V was shortened by 3 bases and J by 4 bases, with 8 bases between the two germline ends. The CDR3 is 13 residues long. For the CDR3, the DNA is TGTGCCAGCAGCTTCTGGAATTCAGATACGCAGTATTTA. Translated: CASSFWNSDTQYL.

This clonotype was found a few times. This chain uses TRBV4-1 with TRBJ2-7, with a possible D match to TRBD1 (7 bases). The CDR3 spans 17 residues. CDR1 is MGHRA, CDR2 YSYEKL, per germline. Between the trimmed V and J ends, which lost 0 bases and 4 bases, there was a span of 19 bases. CDR3 bases: TGCGCCAGCAGCCAAGACAACGCAGGGGGGTTTCTATACGAGCAGTACTTC. Residues: CASSQDNAGGFLYEQYF.

A few counts support this clonotype. J is TRBJ1-1 and V is TRBV20-1; 7 bases agree with TRBD1. CDR3 length: 17 residues. Trimming at V came to 0 bases and at J to 6 bases, leaving 16 bases not matched to a gene. Germline lookup yields CDR1 DFQATT and CDR2 SNEGSKA (reference sequence). The CDR3 region is CSARDARPGGVSAEAFF. The CDR3 coding sequence is TGCAGTGCTAGAGATGCCAGGCCAGGGGGAGTTAGCGCTGAAGCTTTCTTT.

In this sample, this clonotype turned up many times. This chain links TRBV28 with TRBJ2-3, with TRBD2 matching over 11 bases. The CDR3 length is 18 residues. The V and J ends lost 6 bases and 4 bases, in that order; junction bases with no gene match: 15. Germline V gene sequence: CDR1 MDHEN, CDR2 SYDVKM. This CDR3 reads CASRQGLAGLANSDTQYF. The CDR3 coding sequence is TGTGCCAGCAGACAAGGACTAGCGGGCCTTGCAAATTCAGATACGCAGTATTTT.

The chain combines TRBV5-1 with TRBJ1-1; TRBD1 matches at 7 bases. With 3 bases clipped from V and 3 bases from J, the junction kept 8 bases outside the gene matches. CDR1 is SGHRS, CDR2 YFSETQ, per germline. The CDR3 spans 15 residues. The CDR3 coding sequence is TGCGCCAGCAGCTCTGGGAGACAGGGCTACACTGAAGCTTTCTTT. Translated, it gives CASSSGRQGYTEAFF.

The chain is built from TRBV6-2 or TRBV6-3 and TRBJ2-1; 12 bases are a match to TRBD2. J gave up 2 bases and V 6 bases, and 8 bases lay outside the gene matches. This CDR3 comprises 17 residues. CDR1 is MNHEY, CDR2 SVGEGT, per germline. CDR3 nucleotides: TGTGCCAGCAGCCCCGGGACTAGCGGGCCTACCTACAATGAGCAGTTCTTC. It specifies CASSPGTSGPTYNEQFF.

A few counts support this clonotype. The CDR3 loop is CASSEETAINTEAFF. CDR3 bases: TGTGCCAGCAGTGAAGAGACAGCCATTAACACTGAAGCTTTCTTT. The chain links TRBV6-1 to TRBJ1-1; possible D gene TRBD1, 5 bases. The V end lost 1 base, the J end lost 2 bases, and 11 bases lay between the germline ends. Looked up from germline, CDR1 is MNHNS and CDR2 is SASEGT. There are 15 residues in the CDR3.

Regarding this clonotype: A much larger clone is a single base away; this may be a read error. The chain couples TRBV6-2 or TRBV6-3 to TRBJ1-1; D unclear. The CDR3 contains 13 residues. Germline CDR1 reads MNHEY; CDR2 reads SVGEGT. Trimming took 5 bases from V and 1 from J, leaving 8 bases between them. The chain's CDR3 is CASSNHKNTEAFF. CDR3 nucleotide sequence: TGTGCCAGCAGTAATCACAAGAACACTGAAGCTTTCTTT.

Points on this clonotype: A much larger clone differs from this one at a single base, so this may be a read error. The chain joins TRBV7-2 to TRBJ2-5; no reliable D call. This CDR3 region has 12 residues. The germline gives CDR1 SGHTA, CDR2 FQGNSA. CDR3 in DNA: TGTGCCAGCAGCCCATACCAAGAGACCCAGCACTTC. Translating it yields CASSPYQETQHF.

The rearrangement joins TRBV20-1 to TRBJ2-2; TRBD1 might be the D (5 bases). In germline, CDR1 is DFQATT, CDR2 SNEGSKA (reference sequence). V lost 6 bases, J lost 6 bases, and 20 bases lay in between. The CDR3 has 15 residues. DNA for the CDR3: TGCAGTGCCATTCAACCAAGGGGCCTATCCGGGGAGCTGTTTTTT. Amino acids: CSAIQPRGLSGELFF.

The chain couples TRBV6-2 or TRBV6-3 to TRBJ2-1, with 11 positions matching TRBD2. Germline CDR1 MNHEY, CDR2 SVGEGT. Unmatched junction bases numbered 4, after V lost 6 bases and J lost 9 bases. The CDR3 spans 13 residues. CDR3 amino acids: CASRLAGGSEQFF. CDR3 DNA: TGTGCCAGCAGGCTAGCGGGAGGTAGTGAGCAGTTCTTC.

This clonotype was observed many times. The chain carries TRBV28 and TRBJ1-5; 7 positions agree with TRBD1. Trimming at V came to 4 bases and at J to 4 bases, leaving 10 bases not matched to a gene. Germline V gene lookup returns CDR1 MDHEN and CDR2 SYDVKM. CDR3 length: 16 amino acids. CDR3 DNA: TGTGCCAGCAGTTACGGGACAGCAGGATCTAATCAGCCCCAGCATTTT. Translating it yields CASSYGTAGSNQPQHF.

This clonotype was counted a few times. This chain's CDR3 is CASMGAGGSDTQYF. The CDR3 nucleotides read TGTGCCAGCATGGGCGCGGGGGGGTCAGATACGCAGTATTTT. The J gene is TRBJ2-3, the V gene TRBV5-4; TRBD2 aligns across 9 bases. The V segment lost 6 bases and the J segment 4 bases; nucleotides outside the gene matches: 6. The germline gives CDR1 SGHNT, CDR2 YYREEE (reference sequence). CDR3 length: 14 residues.

In its sample, this clonotype was seen many times. The chain combines TRBV28 with TRBJ2-7, with D possibly being TRBD1 (5 bases). Per the germline V gene, CDR1 is MDHEN and CDR2 is SYDVKM. The CDR3 length is 12 residues. The V end was cut by 4 bases, the J end by 6 bases, with 10 bases between. The CDR3 region is CASSSTVSEQYF. The CDR3 DNA reads as TGTGCCAGCAGTTCGACAGTGAGCGAGCAGTACTTC.

The chain has TRBV18 and TRBJ2-1; maybe TRBD1 (6 bases). Germline loops: CDR1 KGHSH, CDR2 LQKENI. The CDR3 loop spans 15 amino acids. Trimming stripped 3 bases from V and 6 bases from J, with 15 bases between. The CDR3: CASSPRQEESNEQFF. As DNA, the CDR3 is TGTGCCAGCTCACCCCGACAGGAGGAATCCAATGAGCAGTTCTTC.

This clonotype was observed at least ten times. The rearrangement uses TRBV7-9 and TRBJ1-4, with D unclear. V shed 4 bases and J shed 7 bases, with 13 bases lying between them. Germline loops: CDR1 SEHNR, CDR2 FQNEAQ (reference sequence). The CDR3 is 14 residues long. The CDR3: CASSSDGSLEKLFF. DNA of the CDR3: TGTGCCAGCAGCTCAGATGGAAGCCTTGAAAAACTGTTTTTT.

The genes are TRBV6-4 and TRBJ2-2; 10 bases map to TRBD2. CDR1 is MRHNA and CDR2 is SNTAGT in the germline V gene. With V trimmed by 6 bases and J by 6 bases, 7 bases remained unmatched. This CDR3 has 15 residues. Here the CDR3 DNA reads TGTGCCAGCAGCGCCAGCGGGGGGGCCTCCGGGGAGCTGTTTTTT. This encodes CASSASGGASGELFF.

This clonotype is a singleton in its sample. This rearrangement joins TRBV29-1 to TRBJ2-3; maybe TRBD2 (6 bases). Germline assignment: CDR1 SQVTM and CDR2 ANQGSEA. The CDR3 contains 12 residues. V gave up 3 bases and J gave up 5 bases, with 9 bases separating them. The CDR3 nucleotides read TGCAGCGTTGATCAGGGAGGAGATACGCAGTATTTT. Protein: CSVDQGGDTQYF.

This clonotype was seen only once. A much larger clone differs by one base, so this may be a read error. Since no conserved phenylalanine or tryptophan closes the CDR3, a read error is the likely cause. This chain joins TRBV7-2 and TRBJ2-5, with D perhaps TRBD2 (6 bases). The germline gives CDR1 SGHTA, CDR2 FQGNSA. The CDR3 is 15 residues long. The CDR3 DNA follows: TGTGCCAGCAGCACCCTTGGGGGGAACCAGGAGACCCAGTACTGC. Translation gives CASSTLGGNQETQYC.